This T cell receptor (beta chain) is drawn from a study of blood T cell repertoires in COVID-19. About the study: The study drew acute and convalescent COVID-19 samples from the United States, Italy and Spain.

Germline V gives CDR1 SEHNR, CDR2 FQNEAQ (reference sequence). V was shortened by 4 bases and J by 8 bases, with 11 bases between the two germline ends. This CDR3 is 12 amino acids long. Profiling relied on immunoSEQ multiplex PCR, and the TCRdb table lists in-frame clones only, not all of them. The sample lists roughly 230,000 clones, over 70% seen once, with about 9% in the top ten. Sequenced input: peripheral blood. This rearrangement joins TRBV7-9 to TRBJ1-2, with D maybe TRBD1 (5 bases). This clonotype was obtained from a man in his forties with active or convalescent COVID-19. This chain's CDR3 is CASSSGLEGYTF. DNA for the CDR3: TGTGCCAGCAGCTCGGGACTTGAGGGCTACACCTTC.